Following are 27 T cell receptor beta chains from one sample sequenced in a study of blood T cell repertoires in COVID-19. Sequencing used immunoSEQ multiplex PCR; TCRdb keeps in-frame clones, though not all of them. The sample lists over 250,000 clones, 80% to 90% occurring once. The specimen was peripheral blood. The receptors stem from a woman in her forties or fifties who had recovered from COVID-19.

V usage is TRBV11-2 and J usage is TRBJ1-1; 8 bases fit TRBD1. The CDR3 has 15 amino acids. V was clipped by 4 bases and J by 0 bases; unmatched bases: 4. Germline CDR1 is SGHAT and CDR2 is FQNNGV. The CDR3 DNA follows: TGTGCCAGCAGCTCGGGACAGGCCGTGAACACTGAAGCTTTCTTT. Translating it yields CASSSGQAVNTEAFF.

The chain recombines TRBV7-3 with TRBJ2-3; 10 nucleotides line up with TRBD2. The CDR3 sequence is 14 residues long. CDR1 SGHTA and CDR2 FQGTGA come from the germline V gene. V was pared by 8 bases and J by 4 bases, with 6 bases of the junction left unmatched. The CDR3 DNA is TGTGCCAGCTCGAGCGGGGGGGCCCCAGATACGCAGTATTTT. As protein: CASSSGGAPDTQYF.

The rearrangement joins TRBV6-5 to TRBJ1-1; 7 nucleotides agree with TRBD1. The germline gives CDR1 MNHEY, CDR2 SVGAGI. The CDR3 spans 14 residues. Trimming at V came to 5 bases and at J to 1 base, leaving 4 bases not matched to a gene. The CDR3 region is CASSKRDRNTEAFF. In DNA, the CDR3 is TGTGCCAGCAGTAAAAGGGACAGGAACACTGAAGCTTTCTTT.

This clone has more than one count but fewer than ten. CDR3 amino acids: CASSLSSSGRVHNEQFF. In DNA, the CDR3 is TGTGCCAGCTCATTAAGCTCTAGCGGGAGGGTTCACAATGAGCAGTTCTTC. The chain carries TRBV18 and TRBJ2-1, with 12 nucleotides matching TRBD2. Germline CDR1 reads KGHSH; CDR2 reads LQKENI. The CDR3 loop spans 17 amino acids. Trimming at V came to 5 bases and at J to 5 bases, leaving 10 bases not matched to a gene.

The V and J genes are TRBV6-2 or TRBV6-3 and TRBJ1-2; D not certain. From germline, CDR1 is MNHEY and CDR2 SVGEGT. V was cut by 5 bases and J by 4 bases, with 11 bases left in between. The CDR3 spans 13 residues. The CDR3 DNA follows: TGTGCCAGCAGTGGAGCGTCGATCTATGGCTACACCTTC. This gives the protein CASSGASIYGYTF.

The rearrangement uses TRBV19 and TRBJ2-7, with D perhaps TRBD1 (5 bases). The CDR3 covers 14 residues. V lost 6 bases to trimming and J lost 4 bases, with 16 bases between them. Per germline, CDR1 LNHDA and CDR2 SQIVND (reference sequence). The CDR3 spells CASSPPGWGYEQYF. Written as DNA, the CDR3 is TGTGCCAGTAGCCCTCCAGGGTGGGGATACGAGCAGTACTTC.

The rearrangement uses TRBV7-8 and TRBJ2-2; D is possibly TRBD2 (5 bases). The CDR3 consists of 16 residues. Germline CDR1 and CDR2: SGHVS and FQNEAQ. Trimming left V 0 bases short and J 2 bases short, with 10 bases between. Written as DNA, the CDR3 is TGTGCCAGCAGCTTAGCTCTAGCATCTAACACCGGGGAGCTGTTTTTT. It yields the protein CASSLALASNTGELFF.

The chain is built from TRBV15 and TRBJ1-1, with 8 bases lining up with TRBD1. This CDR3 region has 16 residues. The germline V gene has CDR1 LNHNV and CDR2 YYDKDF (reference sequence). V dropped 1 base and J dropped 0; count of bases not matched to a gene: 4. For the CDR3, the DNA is TGTGCCACCAGCAGAGGGAGGGGACAGGTGAACACTGAAGCTTTCTTT. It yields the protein CATSRGRGQVNTEAFF.

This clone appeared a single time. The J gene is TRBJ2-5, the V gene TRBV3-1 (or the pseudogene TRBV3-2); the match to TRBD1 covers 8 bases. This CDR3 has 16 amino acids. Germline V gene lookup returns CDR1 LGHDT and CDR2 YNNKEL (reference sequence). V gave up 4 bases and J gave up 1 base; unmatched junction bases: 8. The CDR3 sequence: CASSPWSGGSQETQYF. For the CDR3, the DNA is TGTGCCAGCAGCCCCTGGTCAGGGGGCTCCCAAGAGACCCAGTACTTC.

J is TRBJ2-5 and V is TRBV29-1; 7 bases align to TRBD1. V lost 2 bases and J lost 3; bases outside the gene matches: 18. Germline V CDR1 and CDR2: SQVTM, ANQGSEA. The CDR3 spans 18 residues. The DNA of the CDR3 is TGCAGCGTTGAATCCCTAGCACCCCCGGGACAGCTCAAAGAGACCCAGTACTTC. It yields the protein CSVESLAPPGQLKETQYF.

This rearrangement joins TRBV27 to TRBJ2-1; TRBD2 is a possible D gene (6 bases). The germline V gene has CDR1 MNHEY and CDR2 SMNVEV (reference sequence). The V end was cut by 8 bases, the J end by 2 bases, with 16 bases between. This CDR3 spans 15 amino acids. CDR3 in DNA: TGTGCCAGCTACAGGACCGGACTACCCTACAATGAGCAGTTCTTC. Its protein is CASYRTGLPYNEQFF.

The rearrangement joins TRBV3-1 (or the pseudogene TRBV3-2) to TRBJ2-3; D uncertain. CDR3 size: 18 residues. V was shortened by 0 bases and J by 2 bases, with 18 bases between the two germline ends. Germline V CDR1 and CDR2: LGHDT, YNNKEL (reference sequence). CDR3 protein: CASSQDSPTPRPTDTQYF. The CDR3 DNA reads TGTGCCAGCAGCCAAGACTCCCCGACCCCTAGGCCCACAGATACGCAGTATTTT.

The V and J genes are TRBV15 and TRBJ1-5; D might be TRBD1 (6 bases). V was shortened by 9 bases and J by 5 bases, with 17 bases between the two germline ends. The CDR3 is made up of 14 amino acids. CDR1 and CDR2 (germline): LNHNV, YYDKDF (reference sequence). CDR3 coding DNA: TGTGCCACTGCTGCGGGGGCCGTTTATCAGCCCCAGCATTTT. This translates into CATAAGAVYQPQHF.

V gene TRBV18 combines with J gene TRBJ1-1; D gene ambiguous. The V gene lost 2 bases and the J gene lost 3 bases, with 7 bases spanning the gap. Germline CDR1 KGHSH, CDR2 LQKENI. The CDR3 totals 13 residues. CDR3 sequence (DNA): TGTGCCAGCTCACCAAACGGTGACACTGAAGCTTTCTTT. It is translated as CASSPNGDTEAFF. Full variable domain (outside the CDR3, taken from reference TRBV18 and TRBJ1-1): NAGVMQNPRHLVRRRGQEARLRCSPMKGHSHVYWYRQLPEEGLKFMVYLQKENIIDESGMPKERFSAEFPKEGPSILRIQQVVRGDSAAYFCASSPNGDTEAFFGQGTRLTVV.

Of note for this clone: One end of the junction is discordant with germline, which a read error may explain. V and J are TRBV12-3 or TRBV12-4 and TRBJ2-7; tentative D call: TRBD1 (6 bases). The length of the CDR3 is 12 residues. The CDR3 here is CASSFSLDRYVF. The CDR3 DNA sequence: TGTGCCAGCAGTTTTTCTCTGGACAGATACGTCTTC.

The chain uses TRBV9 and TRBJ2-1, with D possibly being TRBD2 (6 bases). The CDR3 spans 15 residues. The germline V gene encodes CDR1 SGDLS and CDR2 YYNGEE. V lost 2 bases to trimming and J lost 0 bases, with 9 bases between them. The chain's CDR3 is CASSVSGDSYNEQFF. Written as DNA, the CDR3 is TGTGCCAGCAGCGTGTCGGGGGACTCCTACAATGAGCAGTTCTTC.

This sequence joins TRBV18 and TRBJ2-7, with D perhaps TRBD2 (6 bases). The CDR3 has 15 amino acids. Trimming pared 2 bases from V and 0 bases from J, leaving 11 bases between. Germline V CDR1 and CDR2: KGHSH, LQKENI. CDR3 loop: CASSPRGGNSYEQYF. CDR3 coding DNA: TGTGCCAGCTCACCAAGGGGAGGCAACTCCTACGAGCAGTACTTC.

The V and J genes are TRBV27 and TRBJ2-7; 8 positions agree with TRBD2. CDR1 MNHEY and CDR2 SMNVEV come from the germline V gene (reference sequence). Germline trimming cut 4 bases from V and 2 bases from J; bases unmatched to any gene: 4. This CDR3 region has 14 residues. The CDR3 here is CASSSGGGPYEQYF. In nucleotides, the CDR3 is TGTGCCAGCAGTTCCGGGGGGGGTCCCTACGAGCAGTACTTC.

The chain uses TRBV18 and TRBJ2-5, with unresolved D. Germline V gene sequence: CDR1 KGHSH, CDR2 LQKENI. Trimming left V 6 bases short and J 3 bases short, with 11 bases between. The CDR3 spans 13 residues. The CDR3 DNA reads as TGTGCCAGCTCCCCGAGGATAGAAGAGACCCAGTACTTC. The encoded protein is CASSPRIEETQYF.

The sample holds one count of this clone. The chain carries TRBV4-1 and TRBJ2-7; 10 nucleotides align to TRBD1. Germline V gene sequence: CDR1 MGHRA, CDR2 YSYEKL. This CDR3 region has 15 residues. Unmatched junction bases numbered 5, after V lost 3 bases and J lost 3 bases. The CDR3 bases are TGCGCCAGCAGCCACGACAGGGGGCGTAACTACGAGCAGTACTTC. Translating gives CASSHDRGRNYEQYF.

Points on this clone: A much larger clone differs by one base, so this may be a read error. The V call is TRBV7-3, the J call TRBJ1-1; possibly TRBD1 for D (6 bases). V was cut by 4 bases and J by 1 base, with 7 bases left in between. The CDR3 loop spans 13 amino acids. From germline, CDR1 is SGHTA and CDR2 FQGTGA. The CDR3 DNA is TGTGCCAGCAGCTCGGGACAGAACACTGAAGCTTTCTTT. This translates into CASSSGQNTEAFF.

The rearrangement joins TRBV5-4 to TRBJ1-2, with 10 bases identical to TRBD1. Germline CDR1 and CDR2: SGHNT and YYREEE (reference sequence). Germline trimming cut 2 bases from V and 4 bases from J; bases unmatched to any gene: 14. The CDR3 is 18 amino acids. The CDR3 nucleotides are TGTGCCAGCAGCTTACCGGACAGGGGGTTTCTCCCCTTCTATGGCTACACCTTC. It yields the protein CASSLPDRGFLPFYGYTF.

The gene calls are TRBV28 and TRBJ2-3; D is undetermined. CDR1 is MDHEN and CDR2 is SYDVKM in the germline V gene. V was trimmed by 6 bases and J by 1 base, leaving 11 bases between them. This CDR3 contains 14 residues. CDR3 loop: CASSPGSRTDTQYF. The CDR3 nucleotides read TGTGCCAGCAGCCCCGGTTCTCGCACAGATACGCAGTATTTT. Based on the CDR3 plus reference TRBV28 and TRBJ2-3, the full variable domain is DVKVTQSSRYLVKRTGEKVFLECVQDMDHENMFWYRQDPGLGLRLIYFSYDVKMKEKGDIPEGYSVSREKKERFSLILESASTNQTSMYLCASSPGSRTDTQYFGPGTRLTVL.

CDR3 protein: CASSQEAAPSTDTQYF. The CDR3 DNA reads as TGCGCCAGCAGCCAAGAAGCGGCCCCTAGCACAGATACGCAGTATTTT. The J gene is TRBJ2-3, the V gene TRBV4-1; tentatively, D is TRBD2 (5 bases). Trimming left V 0 bases short and J 0 bases short, with 10 bases between. Germline V gene data show CDR1 as MGHRA and CDR2 as YSYEKL. The CDR3 consists of 16 residues.

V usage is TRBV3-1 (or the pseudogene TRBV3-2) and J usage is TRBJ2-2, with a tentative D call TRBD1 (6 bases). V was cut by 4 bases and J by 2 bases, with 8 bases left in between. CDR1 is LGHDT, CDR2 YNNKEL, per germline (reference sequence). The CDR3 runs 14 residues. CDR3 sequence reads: CASSRTENTGELFF. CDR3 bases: TGTGCCAGCAGCCGGACAGAAAACACCGGGGAGCTGTTTTTT.

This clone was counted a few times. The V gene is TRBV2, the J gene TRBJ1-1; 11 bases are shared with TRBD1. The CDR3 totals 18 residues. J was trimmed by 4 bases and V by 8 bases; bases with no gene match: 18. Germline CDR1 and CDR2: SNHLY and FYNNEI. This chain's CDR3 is CASGPRDRGNWLSTEAFF. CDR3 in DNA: TGTGCCAGCGGACCCCGGGACAGGGGGAACTGGCTGAGCACTGAAGCTTTCTTT.

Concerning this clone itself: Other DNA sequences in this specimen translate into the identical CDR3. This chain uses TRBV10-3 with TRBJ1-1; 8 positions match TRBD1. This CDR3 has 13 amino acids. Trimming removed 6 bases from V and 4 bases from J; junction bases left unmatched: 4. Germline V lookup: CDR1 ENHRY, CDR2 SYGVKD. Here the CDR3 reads CAIRDRGGTEAFF. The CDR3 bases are TGTGCCATCAGAGACAGGGGAGGCACTGAAGCTTTCTTT.